The rows below give T cell receptor beta chains drawn from one sample of a study of CD8 T cells in ankylosing spondylitis. TCRdb used MiXCR to reprocess the 5' RACE reads, holding one entry per CDR3 protein. The sample gives hundreds of thousands of distinct CDR3 sequences, about 24% of which show up once; roughly 0.9% is in the top ten. Specimen: blood, either unsorted or a sorted T cell fraction (not recorded which). These receptors were collected from a male donor with ankylosing spondylitis. The CDR3 runs from the conserved cysteine through the conserved F or W. The D gene is left open where the match is weak. Only some rows state a clone size, as once, few, many or a class for expanded clones.

TRBD1	TRBJ2-6	TRBV19	few	TGTGCCAGTAGTGCTCACGGGGACAGGGGCATCTCTGGGGCCAACGTCCTGACTTTC	CASSAHGDRGISGANVLTF
-	TRBJ2-2	TRBV10-3	-	TGTGCCATCAGTGTGGGGAACAGGGCCGGGGAGCTGTTTTTT	CAISVGNRAGELFF
-	TRBJ1-1	TRBV6-1	few	TGTGCCAGCAGTGCCGAGGGGGTCGCTCACACTGAAGCTTTCTTT	CASSAEGVAHTEAFF
-	TRBJ1-3	TRBV29-1	-	TGCAGCGTTGAAAGGGGTTTCTCTGGAAACACCATATATTTT	CSVERGFSGNTIYF
TRBD2	TRBJ2-5	TRBV7-2	few	TGTGCCAGCAGCTTACCCCCTAGCGGGTCAGTCCAGTACTTC	CASSLPPSGSVQYF
-	TRBJ2-5	TRBV2	-	TGTGCCCACGGGGGAAATATACAAGAGACCCAGTACTTC	CAHGGNIQETQYF
-	TRBJ2-5	TRBV20-1	many	TGCAGTGCTAGAGATAGAGAGGAGACCCAGTACTTC	CSARDREETQYF
TRBD2	TRBJ2-1	TRBV12-3/TRBV12-4	once	TGTGCCAGCAGCACGGGACTAGCGGGAGGGCGAGAGCAGTTCTTC	CASSTGLAGGREQFF
TRBD2	TRBJ2-1	TRBV7-2	-	TGTGCCACGAGGGGAGCGGGAGATTCCAATGAGCAGTTCTTC	CATRGAGDSNEQFF
-	TRBJ2-7	TRBV6-2/TRBV6-3	few	TGTGCCAGCAGTTACGGACGGATCTACGAGCAGTACTTC	CASSYGRIYEQYF
-	TRBJ2-3	TRBV3-1	few	TGTGCCAGCAGTGGGATACCAGATACGCAGTATTTT	CASSGIPDTQYF
-	TRBJ2-7	TRBV20-1	many	TGCAGTGCTAGGGCACAGGTCTCCTACGAGCAGTACTTC	CSARAQVSYEQYF
-	TRBJ2-7	TRBV5-6	-	TGTGCCAGCAGCTTGAGGGCAGGGCGATACGAGCAGTACTTC	CASSLRAGRYEQYF
TRBD2	TRBJ2-3	TRBV20-1	-	TGCAGTGCGATGATGAGAGAGCGGGGGAGGGGTGCAGATACGCAGTATTTT	CSAMMRERGRGADTQYF